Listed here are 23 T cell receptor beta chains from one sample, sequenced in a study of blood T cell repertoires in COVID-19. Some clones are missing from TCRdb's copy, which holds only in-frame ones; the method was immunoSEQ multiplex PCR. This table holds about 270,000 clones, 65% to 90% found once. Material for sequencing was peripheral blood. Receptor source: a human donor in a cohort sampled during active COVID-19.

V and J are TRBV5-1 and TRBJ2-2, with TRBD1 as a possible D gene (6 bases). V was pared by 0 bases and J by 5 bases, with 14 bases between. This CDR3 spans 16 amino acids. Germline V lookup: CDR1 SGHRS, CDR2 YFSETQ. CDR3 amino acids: CASSLAVAGATGELFF. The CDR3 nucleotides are TGCGCCAGCAGCTTGGCCGTGGCAGGGGCGACCGGGGAGCTGTTTTTT.

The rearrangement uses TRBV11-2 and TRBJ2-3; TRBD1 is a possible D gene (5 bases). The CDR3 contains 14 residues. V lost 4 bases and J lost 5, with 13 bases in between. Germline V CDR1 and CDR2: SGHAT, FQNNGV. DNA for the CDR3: TGTGCCAGCAGCTCTTTTCAGGGCCGAGATACGCAGTATTTT. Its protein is CASSSFQGRDTQYF.

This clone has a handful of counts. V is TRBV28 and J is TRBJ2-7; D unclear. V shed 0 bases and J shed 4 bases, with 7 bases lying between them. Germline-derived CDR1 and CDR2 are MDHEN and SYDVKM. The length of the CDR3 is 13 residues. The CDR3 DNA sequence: TGTGCCAGCAGTTTATGGCCCGAGTACGAGCAGTACTTC. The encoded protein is CASSLWPEYEQYF. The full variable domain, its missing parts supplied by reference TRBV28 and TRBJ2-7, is DVKVTQSSRYLVKRTGEKVFLECVQDMDHENMFWYRQDPGLGLRLIYFSYDVKMKEKGDIPEGYSVSREKKERFSLILESASTNQTSMYLCASSLWPEYEQYFGPGTRLTVT.

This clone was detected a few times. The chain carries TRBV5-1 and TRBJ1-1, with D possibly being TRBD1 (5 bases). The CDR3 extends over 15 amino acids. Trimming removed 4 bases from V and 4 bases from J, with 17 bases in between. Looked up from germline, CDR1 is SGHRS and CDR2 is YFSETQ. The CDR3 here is CASSLLHGGATEAFF. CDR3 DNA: TGCGCCAGCAGCCTTCTACACGGAGGGGCCACTGAAGCTTTCTTT. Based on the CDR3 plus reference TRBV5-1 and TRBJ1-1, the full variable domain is KAGVTQTPRYLIKTRGQQVTLSCSPISGHRSVSWYQQTPGQGLQFLFEYFSETQRNKGNFPGRFSGRQFSNSRSEMNVSTLELGDSALYLCASSLLHGGATEAFFGQGTRLTVV.

As DNA, the CDR3 is TGTGCCAGCAGTTTAGACTGGAGAGGTGCTCAGCCCCAGCATTTT. This sequence encodes CASSLDWRGAQPQHF. This sequence joins TRBV27 and TRBJ1-5; D is unclear. This CDR3 is 15 amino acids long. From germline, CDR1 is MNHEY and CDR2 SMNVEV (reference sequence). The V and J ends lost 2 bases and 6 bases respectively, with 14 bases between them.

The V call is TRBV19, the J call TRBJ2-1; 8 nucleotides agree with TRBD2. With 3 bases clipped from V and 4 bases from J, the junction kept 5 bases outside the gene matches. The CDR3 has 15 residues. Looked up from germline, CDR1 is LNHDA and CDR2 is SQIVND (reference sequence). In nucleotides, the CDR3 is TGTGCCAGTAGTATGGCGGGAGGATTTTACAATGAGCAGTTCTTC. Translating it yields CASSMAGGFYNEQFF.

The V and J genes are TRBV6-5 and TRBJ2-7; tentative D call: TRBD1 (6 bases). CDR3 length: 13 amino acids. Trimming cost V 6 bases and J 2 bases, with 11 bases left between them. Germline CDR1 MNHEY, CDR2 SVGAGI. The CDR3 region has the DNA TGTGCCAGCAGCTTGGACAGAGCCTACGAGCAGTACTTC. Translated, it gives CASSLDRAYEQYF.

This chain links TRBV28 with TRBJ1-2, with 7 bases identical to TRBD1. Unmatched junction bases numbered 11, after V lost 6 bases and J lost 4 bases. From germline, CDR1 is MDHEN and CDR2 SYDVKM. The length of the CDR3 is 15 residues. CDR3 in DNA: TGTGCCAGCAGCCCCGAGACAGGGCCTTTCTATGGCTACACCTTC. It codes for CASSPETGPFYGYTF.

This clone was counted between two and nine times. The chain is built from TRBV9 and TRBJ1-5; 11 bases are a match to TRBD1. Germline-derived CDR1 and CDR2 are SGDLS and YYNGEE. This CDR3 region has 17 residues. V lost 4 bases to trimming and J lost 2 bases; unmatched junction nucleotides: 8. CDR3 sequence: CASSPGQGAYGNQPQHF. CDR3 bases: TGTGCCAGCAGCCCCGGACAGGGGGCTTATGGCAATCAGCCCCAGCATTTT. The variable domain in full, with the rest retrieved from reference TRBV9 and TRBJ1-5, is DSGVTQTPKHLITATGQRVTLRCSPRSGDLSVYWYQQSLDQGLQFLIQYYNGEERAKGNILERFSAQQFPDLHSELNLSSLELGDSALYFCASSPGQGAYGNQPQHFGDGTRLSIL.

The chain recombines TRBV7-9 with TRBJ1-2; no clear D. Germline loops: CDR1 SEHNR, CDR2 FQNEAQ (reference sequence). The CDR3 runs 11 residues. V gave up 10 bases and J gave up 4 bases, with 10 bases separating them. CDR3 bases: TGTGCCATCCGGGGATCCTATGGCTACACCTTC. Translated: CAIRGSYGYTF.

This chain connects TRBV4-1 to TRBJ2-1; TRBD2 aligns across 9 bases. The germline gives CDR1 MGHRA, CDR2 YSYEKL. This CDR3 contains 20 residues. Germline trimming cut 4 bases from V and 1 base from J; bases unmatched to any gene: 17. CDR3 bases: TGCGCCAGCAGCCTCCCCCGGGGATTAGCGGGAGAGAAGTCCTACAATGAGCAGTTCTTC. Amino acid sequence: CASSLPRGLAGEKSYNEQFF.

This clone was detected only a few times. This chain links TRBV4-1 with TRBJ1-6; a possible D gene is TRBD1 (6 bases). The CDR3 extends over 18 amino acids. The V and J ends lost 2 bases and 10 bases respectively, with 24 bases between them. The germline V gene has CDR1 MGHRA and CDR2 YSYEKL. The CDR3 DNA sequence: TGCGCCAGCAGCCAATATAGTTTGGGGAACAGGGTCGAATCACCCCTCCACTTT. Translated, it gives CASSQYSLGNRVESPLHF.

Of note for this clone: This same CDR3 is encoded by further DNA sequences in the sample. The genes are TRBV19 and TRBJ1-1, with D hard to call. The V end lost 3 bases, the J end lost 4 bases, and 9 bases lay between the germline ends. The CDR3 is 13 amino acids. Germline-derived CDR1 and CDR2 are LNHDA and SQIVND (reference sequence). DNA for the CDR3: TGTGCCAGTAGTATCGAGGGTTCCACTGAAGCTTTCTTT. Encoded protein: CASSIEGSTEAFF. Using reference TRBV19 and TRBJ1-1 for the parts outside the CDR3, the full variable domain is DGGITQSPKYLFRKEGQNVTLSCEQNLNHDAMYWYRQDPGQGLRLIYYSQIVNDFQKGDIAEGYSVSREKKESFPLTVTSAQKNPTAFYLCASSIEGSTEAFFGQGTRLTVV.

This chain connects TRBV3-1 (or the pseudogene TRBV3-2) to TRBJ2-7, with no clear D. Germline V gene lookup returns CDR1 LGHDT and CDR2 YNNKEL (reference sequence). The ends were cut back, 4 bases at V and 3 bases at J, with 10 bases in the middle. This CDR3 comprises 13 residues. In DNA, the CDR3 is TGTGCCAGCAGCCCCTACCCACTCTACGAGCAGTACTTC. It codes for CASSPYPLYEQYF.

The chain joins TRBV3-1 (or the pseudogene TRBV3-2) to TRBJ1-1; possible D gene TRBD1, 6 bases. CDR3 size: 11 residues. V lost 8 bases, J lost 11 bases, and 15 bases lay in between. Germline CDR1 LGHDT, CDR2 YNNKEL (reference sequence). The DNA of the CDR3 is TGTGCCAGCCGCCGCGCGGACAGCGCTTTCTTT. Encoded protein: CASRRADSAFF.

The CDR3, as DNA: TGTGCCAGCAGCGTAGATGAGCGGAGAGAGACCCAGTACTTC. Its translation is CASSVDERRETQYF. The chain links TRBV9 to TRBJ2-5, with a weak D call TRBD2 (5 bases). CDR1 is SGDLS, CDR2 YYNGEE, per germline. V dropped 0 bases and J dropped 4 bases, with 10 bases sitting between them. The CDR3 is made up of 14 amino acids.

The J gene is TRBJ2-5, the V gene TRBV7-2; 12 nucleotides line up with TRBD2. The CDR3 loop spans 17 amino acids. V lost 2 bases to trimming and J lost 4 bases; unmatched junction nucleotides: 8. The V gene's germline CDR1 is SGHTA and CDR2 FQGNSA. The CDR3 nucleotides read TGTGCCAGCAGCTTATGGCTAGCGGGAGGGGCCGGAGAGACCCAGTACTTC. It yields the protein CASSLWLAGGAGETQYF.

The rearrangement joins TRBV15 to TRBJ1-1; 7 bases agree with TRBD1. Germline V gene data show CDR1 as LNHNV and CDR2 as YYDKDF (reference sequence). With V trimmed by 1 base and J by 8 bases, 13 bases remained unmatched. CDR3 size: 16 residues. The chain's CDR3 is CATSRAEVIQGMEAFF. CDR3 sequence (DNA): TGTGCCACCAGCAGAGCGGAGGTAATACAGGGGATGGAAGCTTTCTTT.

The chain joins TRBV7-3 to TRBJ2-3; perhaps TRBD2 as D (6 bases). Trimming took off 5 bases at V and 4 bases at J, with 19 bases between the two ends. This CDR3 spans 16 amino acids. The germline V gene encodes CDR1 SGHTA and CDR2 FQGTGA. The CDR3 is CASSPLGTDFSDTQYF. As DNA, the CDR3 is TGTGCCAGCAGCCCTTTAGGGACTGATTTTTCAGATACGCAGTATTTT.

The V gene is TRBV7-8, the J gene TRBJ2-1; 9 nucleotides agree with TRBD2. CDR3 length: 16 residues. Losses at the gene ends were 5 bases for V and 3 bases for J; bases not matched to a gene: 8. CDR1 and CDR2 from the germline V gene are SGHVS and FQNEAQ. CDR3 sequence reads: CASSAQAGGIYNEQFF. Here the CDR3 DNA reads TGTGCCAGCAGCGCACAAGCGGGAGGAATCTACAATGAGCAGTTCTTC. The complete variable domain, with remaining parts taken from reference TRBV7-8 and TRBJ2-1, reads GAGVSQSPRYKVAKRGQDVALRCDPISGHVSLFWYQQALGQGPEFLTYFQNEAQLDKSGLPSDRFFAERPEGSVSTLKIQRTQQEDSAVYLCASSAQAGGIYNEQFFGPGTRLTVL.

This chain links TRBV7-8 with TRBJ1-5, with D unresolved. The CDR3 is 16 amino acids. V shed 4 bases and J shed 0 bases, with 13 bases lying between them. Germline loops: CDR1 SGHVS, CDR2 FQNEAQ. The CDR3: CASSSSRQLSNQPQHF. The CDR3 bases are TGTGCCAGCAGCTCCTCACGACAACTTAGCAATCAGCCCCAGCATTTT.

CDR3 DNA: TGCAGCGCCCTCAAGGGCGGGAGAACCAATGAGCAGTTCTTC. Translated: CSALKGGRTNEQFF. The rearrangement uses TRBV29-1 and TRBJ2-1; 7 bases line up with TRBD2. In germline, CDR1 is SQVTM, CDR2 ANQGSEA. V was clipped by 7 bases and J by 6 bases; unmatched bases: 12. The CDR3 runs 14 residues.

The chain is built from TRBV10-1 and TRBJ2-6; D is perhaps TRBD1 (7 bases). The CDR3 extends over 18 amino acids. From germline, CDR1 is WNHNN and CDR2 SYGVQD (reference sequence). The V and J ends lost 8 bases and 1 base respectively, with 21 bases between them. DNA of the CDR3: TGCGCCAGCCTCAGGGAGGACAGGATTCGATCTGGGGCCAACGTCCTGACTTTC. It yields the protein CASLREDRIRSGANVLTF.